These T cell receptor beta chains were read from a single sample in a study of identifying expanded T cells in peripheral blood. Data came from immunoSEQ multiplex PCR; TCRdb stores just in-frame clones and leaves some out. The sample holds 120,000 or so clones, approximately 80% seen once. The sample was blood. The receptors were gathered from a person between 18 and 70 years old in good health. Each CDR3 is given with its conserved first and last residue. Fields, in order: J gene, D gene, clone size, V gene, CDR3 DNA, CDR3 protein. A D gene is named only where the DNA matches it firmly. Clone sizes are given selectively: once, few, many, or a class where the clone is expanded.

TRBJ1-6 | . | . | TRBV5-4 | TGTGCCAGCAGCTACTCTTGGGGTCAGGGATCACCCCTCCACTTT | CASSYSWGQGSPLHF
TRBJ1-6 | . | . | TRBV9 | TGTGCCAGCAGCGTAGGACCGTATAATTCACCCCTCCACTTT | CASSVGPYNSPLHF
TRBJ1-1 | . | . | TRBV6-6 | TGTGCCAGCGCTCGGGGGCGTCTCCCTGAAGCTTTCTTT | CASARGRLPEAFF
TRBJ1-1 | . | . | TRBV6-4 | TGTGCCAGCAGAACTTCGGGTAGGGATTCTGAAGCTTTCTTT | CASRTSGRDSEAFF
TRBJ1-2 | . | few | TRBV25-1 | TGTGCCAGCAGTGAATTCCCAGATGGCTACACCTTC | CASSEFPDGYTF
TRBJ2-7 | TRBD2 | . | TRBV27 | TGTGCCAGCAGTTTAGAGGGGACTAGCGGTTACTACGAGCAGTACTTC | CASSLEGTSGYYEQYF
TRBJ1-6 | . | . | TRBV7-6 | TGTGCCAGCAGCCGAAGGGGTGGGGAAGCAATCGCACCCCTCCACTTT | CASSRRGGEAIAPLHF
TRBJ2-7 | . | . | TRBV2 | TGTGCCAGCAGGAGGGATAGCGCCTACGAGCAGTACTTC | CASRRDSAYEQYF
TRBJ2-3 | . | . | TRBV18 | TGTGCCAGCTCACCACGGTTAACTCAGGGAAACTTGCATACGCAGTATTTT | CASSPRLTQGNLHTQYF
TRBJ1-2 | TRBD1 | . | TRBV7-8 | TGTGCCAGCAGCCTCGGGCGTCTGACAGGGGACTATGGCTACACCTTC | CASSLGRLTGDYGYTF
TRBJ1-2 | TRBD1 | . | TRBV4-3 | TGCGCCAGCAGCCAAGAAATCCCCAGGACAGGCCTGGATGGCTACACCTTC | CASSQEIPRTGLDGYTF
TRBJ1-1 | TRBD1 | few | TRBV7-2 | TGTGCCAGCAGCATACGACAGGGTAGCACTGAAGCTTTCTTT | CASSIRQGSTEAFF
TRBJ1-1 | TRBD1 | few | TRBV5-1 | TGCGCCAGCAAAGGACAGGGAAGCTTCAACACTGAAGCTTTCTTT | CASKGQGSFNTEAFF
TRBJ1-2 | . | . | TRBV28 | TGTGCCAGCAGTTTAGCGGCAGAAAGCAGTCCTAACTATGGCTACACCTTC | CASSLAAESSPNYGYTF
TRBJ1-1 | TRBD1 | . | TRBV6-5 | TGTGCCAGCACTGGGACAGGGGGCGCGGTCACTGAAGCTTTCTTT | CASTGTGGAVTEAFF
TRBJ1-6 | . | . | TRBV5-5 | TGTGCCAGCAGCACGGGCTATAATTCACCCCTCCACTTT | CASSTGYNSPLHF
TRBJ2-3 | . | . | TRBV10-3 | TGTGCCATCAGTGAGTCGGCTGGGGTGTCTTTAGATACGCAGTATTTT | CAISESAGVSLDTQYF
TRBJ2-6 | . | . | TRBV5-1 | TGCGCCAGCAGCTTGGGGGATTCCGGGGCCAACGTCCTGACTTTC | CASSLGDSGANVLTF
TRBJ2-3 | TRBD2 | . | TRBV29-1 | TGCAGCGCCGAACTAGCGGGCCCAGATACGCAGTATTTT | CSAELAGPDTQYF
TRBJ2-3 | . | . | TRBV7-8 | TGTGCCAGCAGTCCCAATCCAGGCTTAGCGACAGATACGCAGTATTTT | CASSPNPGLATDTQYF
TRBJ1-2 | . | few | TRBV6-1 | TGTGCCAGCAGCCCTGACAGGCCCGATGGCTACACCTTC | CASSPDRPDGYTF
TRBJ2-2 | TRBD1 | . | TRBV4-2 | TGTGCCAGCAGCCAAGATCGGGACAGGGGGTTTGCCGGGGAGCTGTTTTTT | CASSQDRDRGFAGELFF